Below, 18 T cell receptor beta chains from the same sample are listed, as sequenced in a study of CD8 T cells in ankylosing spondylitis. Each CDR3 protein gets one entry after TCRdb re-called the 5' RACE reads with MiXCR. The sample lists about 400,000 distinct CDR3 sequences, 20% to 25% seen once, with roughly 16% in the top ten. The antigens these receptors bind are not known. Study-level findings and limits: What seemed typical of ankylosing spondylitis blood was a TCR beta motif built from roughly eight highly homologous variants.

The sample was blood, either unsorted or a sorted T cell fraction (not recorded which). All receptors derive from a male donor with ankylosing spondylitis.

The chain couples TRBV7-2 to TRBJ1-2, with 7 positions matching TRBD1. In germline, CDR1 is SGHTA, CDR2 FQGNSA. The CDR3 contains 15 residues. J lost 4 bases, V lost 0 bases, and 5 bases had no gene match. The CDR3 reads CASSLADTGVYGYTF. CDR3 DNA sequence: TGTGCCAGCAGCTTAGCGGATACAGGGGTCTATGGCTACACCTTC.

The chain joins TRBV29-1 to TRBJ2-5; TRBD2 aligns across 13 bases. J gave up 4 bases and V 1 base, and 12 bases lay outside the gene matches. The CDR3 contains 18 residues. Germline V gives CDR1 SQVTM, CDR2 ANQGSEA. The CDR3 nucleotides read TGCAGCGTTGAAGCCCGACTAGCGGGAGGCCGTCGTCGAGAGACCCAGTACTTC. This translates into CSVEARLAGGRRRETQYF. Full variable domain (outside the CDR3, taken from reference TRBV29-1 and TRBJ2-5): SAVISQKPSRDICQRGTSLTIQCQVDSQVTMMFWYRQQPGQSLTLIATANQGSEATYESGFVIDKFPISRPNLTFSTLTVSNMSPEDSSIYLCSVEARLAGGRRRETQYFGPGTRLLVL.

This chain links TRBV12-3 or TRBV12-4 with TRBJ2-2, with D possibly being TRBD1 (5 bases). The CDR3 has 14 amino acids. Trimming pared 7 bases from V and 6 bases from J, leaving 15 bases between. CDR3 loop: CASNSRVRSGELFF. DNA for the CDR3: TGTGCCAGCAATAGCAGGGTGCGATCCGGGGAGCTGTTTTTT.

The CDR3 region is CASSFDRANTGELFF. Here the CDR3 DNA reads TGTGCCAGCAGCTTCGACAGGGCGAACACCGGGGAGCTGTTTTTT. This chain joins TRBV11-2 and TRBJ2-2; 7 bases line up with TRBD1. V gave up 3 bases and J gave up 0 bases; unmatched junction bases: 1. The CDR3 is 15 residues long. Germline V gene data show CDR1 as SGHAT and CDR2 as FQNNGV.

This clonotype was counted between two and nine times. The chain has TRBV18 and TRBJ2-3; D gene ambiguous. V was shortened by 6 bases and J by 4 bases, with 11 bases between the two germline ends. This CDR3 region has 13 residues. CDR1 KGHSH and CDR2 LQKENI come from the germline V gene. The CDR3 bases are TGTGCCAGCTCGCCCCTAGACCCAGATACGCAGTATTTT. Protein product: CASSPLDPDTQYF.

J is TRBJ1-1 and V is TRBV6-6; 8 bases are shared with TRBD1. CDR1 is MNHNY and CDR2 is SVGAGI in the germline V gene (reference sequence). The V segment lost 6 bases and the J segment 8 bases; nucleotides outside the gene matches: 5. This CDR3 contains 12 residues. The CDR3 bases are TGTGCCAGCAGGACAGGGGAAAGGGAAGCTTTCTTT. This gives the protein CASRTGEREAFF.

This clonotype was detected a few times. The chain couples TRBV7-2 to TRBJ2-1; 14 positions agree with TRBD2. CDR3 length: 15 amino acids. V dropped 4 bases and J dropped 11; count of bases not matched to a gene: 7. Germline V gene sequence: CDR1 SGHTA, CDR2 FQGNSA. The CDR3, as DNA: TGTGCCAGCAGCTCACCGACTAGCGGGAGGGCCAAGCAGTTCTTC. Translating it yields CASSSPTSGRAKQFF.

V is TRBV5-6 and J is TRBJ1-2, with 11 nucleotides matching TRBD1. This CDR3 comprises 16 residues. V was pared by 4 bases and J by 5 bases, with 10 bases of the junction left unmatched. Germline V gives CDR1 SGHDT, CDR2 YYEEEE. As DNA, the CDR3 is TGTGCCAGCAGCCTTACCCCGGGACAGGGGGTTTATGGCTACACCTTC. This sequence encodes CASSLTPGQGVYGYTF.

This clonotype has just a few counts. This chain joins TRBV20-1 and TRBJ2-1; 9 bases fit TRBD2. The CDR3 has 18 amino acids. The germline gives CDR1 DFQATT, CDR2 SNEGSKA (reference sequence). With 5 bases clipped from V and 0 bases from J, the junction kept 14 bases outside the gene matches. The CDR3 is CSALARLAGFSSYNEQFF. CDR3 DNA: TGCAGTGCTCTTGCCAGGCTAGCGGGATTTAGCTCCTACAATGAGCAGTTCTTC.

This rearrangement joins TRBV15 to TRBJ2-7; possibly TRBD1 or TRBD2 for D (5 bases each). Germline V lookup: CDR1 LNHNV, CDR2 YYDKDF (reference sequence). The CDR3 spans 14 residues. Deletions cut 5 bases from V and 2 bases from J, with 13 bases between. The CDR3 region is CATSRRDRTYEQYF. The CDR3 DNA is TGTGCCACCAGCCGCCGGGACCGCACCTACGAGCAGTACTTC.

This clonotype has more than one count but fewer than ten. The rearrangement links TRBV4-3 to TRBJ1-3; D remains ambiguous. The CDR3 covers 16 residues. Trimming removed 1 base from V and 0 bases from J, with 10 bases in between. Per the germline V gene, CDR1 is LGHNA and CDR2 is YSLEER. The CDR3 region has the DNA TGCGCCAGCAGCCAAGGGCGAGTCAGCTCTGGAAACACCATATATTTT. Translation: CASSQGRVSSGNTIYF.

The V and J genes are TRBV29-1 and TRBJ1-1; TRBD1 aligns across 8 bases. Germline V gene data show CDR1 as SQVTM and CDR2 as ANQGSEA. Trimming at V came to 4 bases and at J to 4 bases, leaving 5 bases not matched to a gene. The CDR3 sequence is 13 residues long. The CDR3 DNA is TGCAGCGTTGCCAGGGGGCTGGCCACTGAAGCTTTCTTT. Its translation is CSVARGLATEAFF.

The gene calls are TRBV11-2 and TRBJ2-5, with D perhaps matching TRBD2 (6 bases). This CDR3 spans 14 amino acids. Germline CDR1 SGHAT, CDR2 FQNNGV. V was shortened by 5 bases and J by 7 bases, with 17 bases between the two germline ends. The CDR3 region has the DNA TGTGCCAGCAGCCCACCGGGACTCCGGGGGACCCAGTACTTC. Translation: CASSPPGLRGTQYF.

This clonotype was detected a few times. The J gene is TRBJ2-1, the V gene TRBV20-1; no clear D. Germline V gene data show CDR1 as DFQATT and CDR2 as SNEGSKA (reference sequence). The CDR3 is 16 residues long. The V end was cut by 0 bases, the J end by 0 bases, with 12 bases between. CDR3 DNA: TGCAGTGCTAGAGATCCGATGGGAAGCTCCTACAATGAGCAGTTCTTC. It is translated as CSARDPMGSSYNEQFF.

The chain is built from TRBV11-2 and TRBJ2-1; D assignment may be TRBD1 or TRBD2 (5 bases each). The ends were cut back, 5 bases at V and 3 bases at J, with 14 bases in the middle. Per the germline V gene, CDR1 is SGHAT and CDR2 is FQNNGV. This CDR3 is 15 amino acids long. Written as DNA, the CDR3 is TGTGCCAGCAGCATCCGTCGGGGCGACTACAATGAGCAGTTCTTC. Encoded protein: CASSIRRGDYNEQFF.

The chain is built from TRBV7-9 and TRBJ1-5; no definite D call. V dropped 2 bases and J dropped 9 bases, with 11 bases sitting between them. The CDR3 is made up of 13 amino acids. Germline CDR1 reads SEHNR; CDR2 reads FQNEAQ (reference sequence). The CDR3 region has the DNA TGTGCCAGCAGCTTATCAGCCGTCGGGCCCCAGCATTTT. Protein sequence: CASSLSAVGPQHF.

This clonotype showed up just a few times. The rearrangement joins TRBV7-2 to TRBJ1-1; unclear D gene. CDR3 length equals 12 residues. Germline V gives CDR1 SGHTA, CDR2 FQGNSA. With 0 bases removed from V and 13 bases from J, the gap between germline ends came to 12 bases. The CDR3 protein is CASSLAMGRGFF. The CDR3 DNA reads TGTGCCAGCAGCTTAGCAATGGGGAGAGGTTTCTTT.

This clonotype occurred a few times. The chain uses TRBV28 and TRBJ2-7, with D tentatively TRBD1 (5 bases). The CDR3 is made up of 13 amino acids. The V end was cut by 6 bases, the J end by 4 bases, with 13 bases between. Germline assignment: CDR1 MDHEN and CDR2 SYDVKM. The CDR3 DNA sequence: TGTGCCAGCAGGGGGCCAGGAAAATACGAGCAGTACTTC. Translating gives CASRGPGKYEQYF.